The next 2 T cell receptor beta chains were all read from a single sample in a study of blood T cell repertoires in COVID-19. Libraries were prepared by immunoSEQ multiplex PCR; TCRdb keeps only in-frame clonotypes and omits some of them. The sample consists of around 250,000 clones, 65% to 90% of them appearing once. The sequenced sample consisted of PBMCs or T cells enriched from blood (not recorded which). The receptors stem from a man aged 18 to 29 who had recovered from COVID-19.

V usage is TRBV5-1 and J usage is TRBJ2-5; 7 positions agree with TRBD2. CDR3 length equals 18 residues. CDR1 and CDR2 from the germline V gene are SGHRS and YFSETQ. After removal of 4 bases from V and 0 bases from J, the junction contained 15 bases not matched to a gene. This chain's CDR3 is CASSPGEGSRLYQETQYF. DNA for the CDR3: TGCGCCAGCAGCCCCGGGGAGGGGTCGCGACTCTACCAAGAGACCCAGTACTTC. The whole variable domain, filled in from reference TRBV5-1 and TRBJ2-5, reads KAGVTQTPRYLIKTRGQQVTLSCSPISGHRSVSWYQQTPGQGLQFLFEYFSETQRNKGNFPGRFSGRQFSNSRSEMNVSTLELGDSALYLCASSPGEGSRLYQETQYFGPGTRLLVL.

This clone has just one count. The rearrangement links TRBV10-2 to TRBJ2-6; 8 bases line up with TRBD2. The V segment lost 2 bases and the J segment 2 bases; nucleotides outside the gene matches: 5. The germline V gene encodes CDR1 WSHSY and CDR2 SAAADI. This CDR3 has 17 amino acids. The CDR3 DNA reads as TGCGCCAGCAGTGAGATGTCGGGAGGGCCTGGGGCCAACGTCCTGACTTTC. Encoded protein: CASSEMSGGPGANVLTF.